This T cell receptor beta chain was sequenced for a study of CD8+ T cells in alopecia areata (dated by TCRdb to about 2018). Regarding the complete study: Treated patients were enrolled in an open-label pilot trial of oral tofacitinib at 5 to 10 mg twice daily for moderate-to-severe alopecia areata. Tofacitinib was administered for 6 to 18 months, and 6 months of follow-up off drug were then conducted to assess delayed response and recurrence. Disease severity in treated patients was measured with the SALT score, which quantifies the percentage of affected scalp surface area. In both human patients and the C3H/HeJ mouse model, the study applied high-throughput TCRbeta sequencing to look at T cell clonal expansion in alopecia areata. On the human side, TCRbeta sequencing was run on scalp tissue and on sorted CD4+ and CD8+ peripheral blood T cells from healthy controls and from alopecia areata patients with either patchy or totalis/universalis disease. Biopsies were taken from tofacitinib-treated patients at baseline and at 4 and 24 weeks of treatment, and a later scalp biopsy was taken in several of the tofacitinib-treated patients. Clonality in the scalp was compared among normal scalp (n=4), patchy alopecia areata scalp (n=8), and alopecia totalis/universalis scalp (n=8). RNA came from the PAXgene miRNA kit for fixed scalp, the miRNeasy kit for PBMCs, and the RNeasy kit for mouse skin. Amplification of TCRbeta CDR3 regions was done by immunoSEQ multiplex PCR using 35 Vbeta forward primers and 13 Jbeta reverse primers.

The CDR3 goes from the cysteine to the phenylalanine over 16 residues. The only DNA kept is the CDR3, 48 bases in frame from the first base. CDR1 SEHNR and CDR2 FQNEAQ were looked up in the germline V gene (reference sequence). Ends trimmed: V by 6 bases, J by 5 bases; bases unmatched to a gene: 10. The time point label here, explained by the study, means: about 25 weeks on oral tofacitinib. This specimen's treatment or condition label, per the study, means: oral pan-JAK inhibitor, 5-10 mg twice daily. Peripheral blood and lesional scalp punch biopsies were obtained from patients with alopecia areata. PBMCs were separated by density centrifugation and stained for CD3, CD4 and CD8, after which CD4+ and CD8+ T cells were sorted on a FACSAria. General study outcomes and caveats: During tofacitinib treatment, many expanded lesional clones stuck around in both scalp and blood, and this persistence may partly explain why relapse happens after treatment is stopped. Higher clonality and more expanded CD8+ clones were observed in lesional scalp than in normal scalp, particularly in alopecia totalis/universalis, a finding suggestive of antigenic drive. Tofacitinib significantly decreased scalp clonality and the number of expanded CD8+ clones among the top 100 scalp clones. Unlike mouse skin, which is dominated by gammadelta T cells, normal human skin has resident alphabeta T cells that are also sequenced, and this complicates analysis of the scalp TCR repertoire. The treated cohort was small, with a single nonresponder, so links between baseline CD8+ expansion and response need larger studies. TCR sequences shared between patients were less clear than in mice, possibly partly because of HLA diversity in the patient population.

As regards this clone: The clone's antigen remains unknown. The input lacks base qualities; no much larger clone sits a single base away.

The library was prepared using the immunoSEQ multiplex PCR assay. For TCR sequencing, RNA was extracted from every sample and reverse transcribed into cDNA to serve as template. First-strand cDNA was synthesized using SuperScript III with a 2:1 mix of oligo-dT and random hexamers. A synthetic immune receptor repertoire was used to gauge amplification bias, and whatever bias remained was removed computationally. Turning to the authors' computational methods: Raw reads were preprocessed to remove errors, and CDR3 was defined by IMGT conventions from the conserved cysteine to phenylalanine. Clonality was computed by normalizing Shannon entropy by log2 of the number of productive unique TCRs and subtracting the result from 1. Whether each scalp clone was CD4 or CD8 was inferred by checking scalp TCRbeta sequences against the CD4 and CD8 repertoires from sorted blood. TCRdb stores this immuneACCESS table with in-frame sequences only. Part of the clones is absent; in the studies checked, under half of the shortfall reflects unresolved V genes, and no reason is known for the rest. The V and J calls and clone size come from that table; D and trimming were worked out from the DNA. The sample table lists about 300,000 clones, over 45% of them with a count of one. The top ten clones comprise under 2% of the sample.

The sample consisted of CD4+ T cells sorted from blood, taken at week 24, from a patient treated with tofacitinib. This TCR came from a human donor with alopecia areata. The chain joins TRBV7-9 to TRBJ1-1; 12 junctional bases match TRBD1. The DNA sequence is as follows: TGTGCCAGCAGTAACCGGGACAGGGGGCGGGAGACTGAAGCTTTCTTT. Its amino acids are CASSNRDRGRETEAFF. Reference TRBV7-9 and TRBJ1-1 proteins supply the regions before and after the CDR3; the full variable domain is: DTGVSQNPRHKITKRGQNVTFRCDPISEHNRLYWYRQTLGQGPEFLTYFQNEAQLEKSRLLSDRFSAERPKGSFSTLEIQRTEQGDSAMYLCASSNRDRGRETEAFFGQGTRLTVV.